What follows is one T cell receptor (beta chain) and its context. No antigen is known for it. The source material, RNA transcripts, was used to amplify TCR beta CDR3 regions. First-round RT-PCR targeting the TCR CDR3 was performed with the HTBI primer set. One entry per CDR3 protein, called by TCRdb with MiXCR from the multiplex PCR reads. The sample lists 460,000 or so distinct CDR3 sequences; approximately 15% were seen once. This specimen belongs to a study of T cells in Graves' hyperthyroidism and ophthalmopathy. Study-wide results and caveats: Most clonotypes that expanded in the thyroid above 0.001 also showed up in blood.

This receptor was identified in a woman aged 18 to 35 with Graves' hyperthyroidism. What was sequenced was blood.

The CDR3 coding sequence is TGTGCCAGCCCCCCTAAGGGGGTGATGAACTATGGCTACACCTTC. Its protein product is CASPPKGVMNYGYTF. This chain connects TRBV6-1 to TRBJ1-2; possible D gene TRBD1, 6 bases. The CDR3 is 15 amino acids. V was trimmed by 8 bases and J by 2 bases, leaving 18 bases between them. Germline lookup yields CDR1 MNHNS and CDR2 SASEGT.